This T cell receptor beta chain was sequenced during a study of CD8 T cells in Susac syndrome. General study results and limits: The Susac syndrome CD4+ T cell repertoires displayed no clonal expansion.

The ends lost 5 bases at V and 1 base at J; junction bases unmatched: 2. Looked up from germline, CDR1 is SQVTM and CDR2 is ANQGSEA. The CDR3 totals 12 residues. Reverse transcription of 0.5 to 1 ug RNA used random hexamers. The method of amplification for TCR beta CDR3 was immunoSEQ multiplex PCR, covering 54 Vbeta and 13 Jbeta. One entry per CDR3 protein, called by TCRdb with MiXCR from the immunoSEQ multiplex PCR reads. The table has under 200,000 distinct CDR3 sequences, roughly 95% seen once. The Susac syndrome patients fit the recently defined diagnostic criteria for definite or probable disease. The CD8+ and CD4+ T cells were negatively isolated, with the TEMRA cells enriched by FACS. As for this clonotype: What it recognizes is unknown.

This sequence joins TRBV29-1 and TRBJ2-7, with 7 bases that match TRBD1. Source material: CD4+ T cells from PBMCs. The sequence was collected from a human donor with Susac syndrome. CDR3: CSVQTGSYEQYF. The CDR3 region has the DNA TGCAGCGTTCAGACAGGGTCCTACGAGCAGTACTTC.